This TCR beta chain comes out of a study of naive and memory T cell subsets. Study-wide findings and caveats: Naive repertoires, especially CD8, held a few larger clonotypes, possibly memory cells re-expressing CD45RA.

This clonotype was counted ten times or more. The antigen remains unidentified. Both TRBC1 and TRBC2 were covered by a beta constant-region primer of two equimolar oligonucleotides. Four rounds of PCR amplified the ligated cDNA using nested alpha and beta constant-region primers plus SP2. TCRdb itself ran the UMI-ligation and nested PCR reads through MiXCR, one entry per CDR3 protein. This sample has about 90,000 distinct CDR3 sequences, with around 11% found just once. The CDR3 has 13 amino acids. Germline V gene sequence: CDR1 MNHEY, CDR2 SVGEGT. V lost 7 bases and J 5 bases, leaving 13 bases between the germline ends.

Sequencing was carried out using naive CD4+ T cells from blood. This receptor was taken from a human donor in good health. The chain links TRBV6-2 or TRBV6-3 to TRBJ2-3; D ambiguous. CDR3 nucleotides: TGTGCCAGCAAGTGGCCGGCAGGAGATACGCAGTATTTT. It translates to CASKWPAGDTQYF.